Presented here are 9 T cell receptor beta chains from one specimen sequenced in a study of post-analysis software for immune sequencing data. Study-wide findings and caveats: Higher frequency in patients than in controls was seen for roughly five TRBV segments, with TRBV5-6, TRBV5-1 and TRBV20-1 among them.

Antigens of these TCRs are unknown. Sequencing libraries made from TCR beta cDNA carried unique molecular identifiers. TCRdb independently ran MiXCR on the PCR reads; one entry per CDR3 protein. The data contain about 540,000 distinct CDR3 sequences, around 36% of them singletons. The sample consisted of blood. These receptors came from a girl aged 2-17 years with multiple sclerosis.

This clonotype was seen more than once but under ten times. CDR3 sequence (DNA): TGTGCCAGCAGTTTAGGAGAGGGTAGCACAGATACGCAGTATTTT. Translation: CASSLGEGSTDTQYF. V usage is TRBV12-3 or TRBV12-4 and J usage is TRBJ2-3; weak D call: TRBD2 (5 bases). This CDR3 is built from 15 residues. The V end lost 1 base, the J end lost 0 bases, and 8 bases lay between the germline ends.

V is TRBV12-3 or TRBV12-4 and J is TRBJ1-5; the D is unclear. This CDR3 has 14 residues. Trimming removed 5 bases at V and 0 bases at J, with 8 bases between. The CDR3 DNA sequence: TGTGCCAGCAGTGGACGTCCTAGCAATCAGCCCCAGCATTTT. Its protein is CASSGRPSNQPQHF.

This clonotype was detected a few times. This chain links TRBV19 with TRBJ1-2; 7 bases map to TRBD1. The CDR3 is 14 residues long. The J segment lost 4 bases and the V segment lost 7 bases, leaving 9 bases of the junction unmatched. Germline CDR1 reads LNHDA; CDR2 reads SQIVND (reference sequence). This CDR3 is CASIPDRLVYGYTF. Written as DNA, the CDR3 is TGTGCCAGTATCCCGGACAGGTTGGTCTATGGCTACACCTTC.

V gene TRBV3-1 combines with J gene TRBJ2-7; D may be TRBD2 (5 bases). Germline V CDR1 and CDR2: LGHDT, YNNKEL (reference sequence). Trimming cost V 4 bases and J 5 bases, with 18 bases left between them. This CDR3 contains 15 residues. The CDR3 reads CASSPWSGLSDEQYF. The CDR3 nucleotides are TGTGCCAGCAGCCCTTGGAGCGGTCTTAGCGACGAGCAGTACTTC.

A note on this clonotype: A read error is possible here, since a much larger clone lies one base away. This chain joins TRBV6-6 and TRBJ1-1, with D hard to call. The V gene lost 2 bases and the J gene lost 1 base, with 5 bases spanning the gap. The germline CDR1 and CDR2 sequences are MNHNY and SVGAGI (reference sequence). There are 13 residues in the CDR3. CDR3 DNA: TGTGCCAGCAGTTACGCGGAGAACACTGAAGCTTTCTTT. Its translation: CASSYAENTEAFF.

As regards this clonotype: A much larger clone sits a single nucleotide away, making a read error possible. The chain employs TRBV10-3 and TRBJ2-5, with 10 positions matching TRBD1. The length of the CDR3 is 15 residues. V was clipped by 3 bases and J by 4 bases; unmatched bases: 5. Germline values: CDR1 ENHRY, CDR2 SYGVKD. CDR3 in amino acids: CAISERDRGTETQYF. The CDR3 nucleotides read TGTGCCATCAGTGAACGGGACAGGGGTACAGAGACCCAGTACTTC.

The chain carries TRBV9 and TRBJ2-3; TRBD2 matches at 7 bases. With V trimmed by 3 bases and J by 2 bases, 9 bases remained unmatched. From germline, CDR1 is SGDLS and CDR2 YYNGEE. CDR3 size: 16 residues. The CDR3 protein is CASSDQRGAITDTQYF. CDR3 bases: TGTGCCAGCAGCGACCAGCGGGGAGCTATCACAGATACGCAGTATTTT.

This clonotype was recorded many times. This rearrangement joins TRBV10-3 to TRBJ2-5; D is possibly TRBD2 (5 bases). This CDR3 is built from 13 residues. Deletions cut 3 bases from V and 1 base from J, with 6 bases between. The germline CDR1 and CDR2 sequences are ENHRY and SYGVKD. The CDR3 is CAISERGQETQYF. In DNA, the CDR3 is TGTGCCATCAGTGAACGGGGCCAAGAGACCCAGTACTTC.

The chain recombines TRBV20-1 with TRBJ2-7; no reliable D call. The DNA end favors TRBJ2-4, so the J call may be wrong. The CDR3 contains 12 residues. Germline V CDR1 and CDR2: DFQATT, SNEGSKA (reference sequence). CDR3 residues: CSASELGDIQYF. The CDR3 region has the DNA TGCAGTGCCAGTGAACTTGGGGACATTCAGTACTTC.